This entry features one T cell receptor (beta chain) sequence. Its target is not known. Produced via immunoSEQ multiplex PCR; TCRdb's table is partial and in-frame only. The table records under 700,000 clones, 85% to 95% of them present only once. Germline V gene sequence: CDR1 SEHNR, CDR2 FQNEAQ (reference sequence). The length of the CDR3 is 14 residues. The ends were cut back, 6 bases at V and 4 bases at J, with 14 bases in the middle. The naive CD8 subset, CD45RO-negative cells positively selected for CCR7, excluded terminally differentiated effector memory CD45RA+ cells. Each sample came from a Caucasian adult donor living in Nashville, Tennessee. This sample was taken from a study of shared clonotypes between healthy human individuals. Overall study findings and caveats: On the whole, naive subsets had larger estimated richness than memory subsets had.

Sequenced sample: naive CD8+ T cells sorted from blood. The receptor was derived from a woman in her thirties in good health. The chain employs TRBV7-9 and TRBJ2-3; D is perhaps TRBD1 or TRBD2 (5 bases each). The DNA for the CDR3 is TGTGCCAGCAGTTTCATGGGGGTTCCAGATACGCAGTATTTT. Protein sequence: CASSFMGVPDTQYF.